This T cell receptor (beta chain) was documented in a study of T cell repertoires in cytomegalovirus infection. Points from the study as a whole: The ex vivo response showed dominance by HLA-C-restricted CMV-specific TCR beta clonotypes.

This clonotype appeared many times. Its antigen is not known. Using its own MiXCR run on the reads, TCRdb lists one record per CDR3 protein. This sample has around 230,000 distinct CDR3 sequences, with around 6.6% found just once. V lost 0 bases and J lost 5, with 28 bases in between. Germline lookup yields CDR1 WNHNN and CDR2 SYGVQD (reference sequence). The CDR3 spans 21 residues. The specimen sequenced was PBMCs. The source is a human donor in good health (CMV status not recorded). Some clones in this sample may be carry-over from other donors' samples. The chain links TRBV10-1 to TRBJ2-2; D is perhaps TRBD1 (6 bases). CDR3 in amino acids: CASSESITLQGQPGRTGELFF. For the CDR3, the DNA is TGCGCCAGCAGTGAGTCGATAACCCTCCAAGGACAGCCGGGTCGGACCGGGGAGCTGTTTTTT.